The sequence of this TCR beta chain was determined in a study of identifying expanded T cells in peripheral blood. Findings and limits, study-wide: Across healthy donors, higher total template counts meant significantly greater roughly 2-week count variance. About 1.2 clones differed between technical replicates, versus 16.4 and 19 over time.

Method: immunoSEQ multiplex PCR; TCRdb's copy keeps in-frame clones and lacks some. The sample lists 100,000 to 150,000 clones; 86% were seen once. Healthy donors had no documented immune events, such as infections, while sampled. With regard to this clone: Its antigen is as yet unknown.

The sample consisted of blood. This sequence originates from a person aged 18 to 75 in good health.

CDR3 bases: TGTGCCAGCAGCCCCAATAGGACAGGGGGAGGCCGGACGCAGTTCTTC. This sequence encodes CASSPNRTGGGRTQFF. The chain carries TRBV5-8 and TRBJ2-1; 10 nucleotides agree with TRBD1. V shed 4 bases and J 12 bases; nucleotides not matched to a gene: 16. This CDR3 is 16 amino acids long. The germline V gene has CDR1 SGHTS and CDR2 YDEGEE.